The rows below give T cell receptor beta chains drawn from one sample of a study of cytomegalovirus exposure and HLA in healthy donors. Profiled with immunoSEQ multiplex PCR; TCRdb holds only in-frame clones, not every one. The sample lists some 130,000 clones; around 72% were seen once. The sample consisted of PBMCs. The receptors here all came from a man aged 50-59 years in good health and CMV-seropositive. The CDR3 runs from the conserved cysteine through the conserved F or W. D genes are given only for firm matches. Where a row states a size, it is once, few, many or the class of an expanded clone; other rows omit it.

TGTGCCAGCAGTTTATCACAGGGCCCCGAGCAGTACTTC,CASSLSQGPEQYF,TRBV6-5,-,-,TRBJ2-7
TGTGCCAGCAGTCCCCAGGCCAAAAGCTCTGGGGCCAACGTCCTGACTTTC,CASSPQAKSSGANVLTF,TRBV27,-,-,TRBJ2-6
TGCGCCAGCAGCCTACGGGACACGTATGGCTACACCTTC,CASSLRDTYGYTF,TRBV4-1,-,few,TRBJ1-2
TGTGCCAGCAGTTTGTGGGCTAGCGGGAGCTACGAGCAGTACTTC,CASSLWASGSYEQYF,TRBV28,TRBD2,-,TRBJ2-7
TGTGCCAGCAACAAACAGGGTTGGAACACTGAAGCTTTCTTT,CASNKQGWNTEAFF,TRBV27,-,-,TRBJ1-1
TGTGCCAGCAGGAGGGACAGGCAAGAGACCCATTACTTC,CASRRDRQETHYF,TRBV2,TRBD1,-,TRBJ2-5
TGTGCCAGCAGTCTAGTTTTGGGTGGAAAGACCCAGTACTTC,CASSLVLGGKTQYF,TRBV7-2,-,-,TRBJ2-5
TGCGCCAGCAGCGCAGGTAGTAACTATGGCTACACCTTC,CASSAGSNYGYTF,TRBV5-1,-,-,TRBJ1-2
TGTGCCAGCAGTTACTCGAGCCCTAGCTGTCGCTCCTACGAGCAGTACTTC,CASSYSSPSCRSYEQYF,TRBV6-7,-,-,TRBJ2-7
TGTGCCAGCAGCTTAACAGGTTTTGGGGAGACCCAGTACTTC,CASSLTGFGETQYF,TRBV7-9,-,-,TRBJ2-5
TGTGCCAGCAGCTTAACCGGGACAAACTATGGCTACACCTTC,CASSLTGTNYGYTF,TRBV28,-,-,TRBJ1-2
TGTGCCAGCAGTTACCTGGCGGGAAACTACGAGCAGTACTTC,CASSYLAGNYEQYF,TRBV6-5,-,few,TRBJ2-7
TGCGCCAGCAGCGAAGACAGGGGGGAATGGGAGACCCAGTACTTC,CASSEDRGEWETQYF,TRBV5-1,TRBD1,few,TRBJ2-5
TGCGCCAGCAGCTTGGCGGCGGGGCAAGAGACCCAGTACTTC,CASSLAAGQETQYF,TRBV5-1,-,-,TRBJ2-5
TGTGCCAGCAGCTTAGCCGGGGCGGGGGAGACCCAGTACTTC,CASSLAGAGETQYF,TRBV7-3,-,few,TRBJ2-5
TGTGCCAGCAGCAAATCGGGTGGAGCGTTCCAAAACATTCAGTACTTC,CASSKSGGAFQNIQYF,TRBV5-4,-,-,TRBJ2-4
TGTGCCAGCAGCTTAGCGGGCAGACAAGAGACCCAGTACTTC,CASSLAGRQETQYF,TRBV7-2,-,-,TRBJ2-5
TGTGCCAGCCGTTTGGCAATTAATAGCAATCAGCCCCAGCATTTT,CASRLAINSNQPQHF,TRBV6-5,-,-,TRBJ1-5
TGTGCCAGCGAGAGACAGGTGAACACTGAAGCTTTCTTT,CASERQVNTEAFF,TRBV2,-,-,TRBJ1-1
TGTGCCAGCAGTCCGCCGGGACAGGGCAGTGAAAAACTGTTTTTT,CASSPPGQGSEKLFF,TRBV2,TRBD1,-,TRBJ1-4
TGTGCCAGCAGCCAAGGTGGAGGGGGCCTCTTAGGTGAAAAACTGTTTTTT,CASSQGGGGLLGEKLFF,TRBV4-2,TRBD1,-,TRBJ1-4
TGTGCCAGCAGCTTAGCGGGCCAGCTGTGGGGGCGTAGCACAGATACGCAGTATTTT,CASSLAGQLWGRSTDTQYF,TRBV7-2,-,-,TRBJ2-3
TGTGCCAGCTCCGCCGGACAGGCGGGCTACGAGCAGTACTTC,CASSAGQAGYEQYF,TRBV6-5,TRBD1,-,TRBJ2-7
TGTGCCAGCAAACGACAGGCCACTAATGAAAAACTGTTTTTT,CASKRQATNEKLFF,TRBV27,-,-,TRBJ1-4
TGCGCCAGCAGCCAGAATAGGGGGGAGACCCAGTACTTC,CASSQNRGETQYF,TRBV4-3,-,-,TRBJ2-5
TGTGCCAGCAGTCGCCCAGGCAGGGGCACTGAAGCTTTCTTT,CASSRPGRGTEAFF,TRBV6-6,-,-,TRBJ1-1
TGTGCCAGCAGTTTCCAGGGGTATGGCTACACCTTC,CASSFQGYGYTF,TRBV5-6,-,-,TRBJ1-2
TGTGCCATCAGTGAGCTAACAGATACGCAGTATTTT,CAISELTDTQYF,TRBV10-3,-,once,TRBJ2-3
TGTGCCACCAGCAGAGGGTCGGGAGGTGAAAAACTGTTTTTT,CATSRGSGGEKLFF,TRBV15,-,-,TRBJ1-4
TGTGCCAGCTCACCAAGGACTAGCGGGGTTAACACCGGGGAGCTGTTTTTT,CASSPRTSGVNTGELFF,TRBV18,TRBD2,-,TRBJ2-2
TGTGCCAGCAGTTCCTCAGGGAGCTACTATGGCTACACCTTC,CASSSSGSYYGYTF,TRBV6-5,-,-,TRBJ1-2
TGTGCCAGCTCATCGCGGCCCTCAGAGGGGGAGCTGTTTTTT,CASSSRPSEGELFF,TRBV18,-,-,TRBJ2-2
TGTGCCAGCAGTATCCCGACAGGGGTAAATGAAAAACTGTTTTTT,CASSIPTGVNEKLFF,TRBV6-5,TRBD1,few,TRBJ1-4
TGTGCCATCATGAACAGCCCCTATGGCTACACCTTC,CAIMNSPYGYTF,TRBV10-3,-,-,TRBJ1-2
TGTGCCAGCAGCTTAGATCTAAAAGCTTTCTTT,CASSLDLKAFF,TRBV11-2,-,few,TRBJ1-1
TGCGCCAGCAGCCAAGATTACAGGGCCTCCTACAATGAGCAGTTCTTC,CASSQDYRASYNEQFF,TRBV4-1,-,-,TRBJ2-1
TGTGCCAGTAGTATGGGTCCGGGGCAGCCCCAGCATTTT,CASSMGPGQPQHF,TRBV19,-,-,TRBJ1-5
TGTGCCAGTAGTATACAGGGGTTCGAAGGCACTGAAGCTTTCTTT,CASSIQGFEGTEAFF,TRBV19,-,-,TRBJ1-1
TGTGCCAGCAGTCCAATTATAGCCAGCGCTGAAGCTTTCTTT,CASSPIIASAEAFF,TRBV28,-,-,TRBJ1-1
TGTGCCAGCAGCCCGGGGACAGGGGCTGGTAGCGGGAGGGTTGGGCAGTACTTC,CASSPGTGAGSGRVGQYF,TRBV27,-,-,TRBJ2-7
TGTGCCAGCACCCCGTCGCGGGGGGTCACCGGGGAGCTGTTTTTT,CASTPSRGVTGELFF,TRBV28,TRBD2,few,TRBJ2-2
TGTGCCAGCAGCTTAGTAGGGGCCAACGAGCAGTACTTC,CASSLVGANEQYF,TRBV11-2,-,few,TRBJ2-7
TGCAGCGTTATAGTCGGGGGAGCGGATGGCTACACCTTC,CSVIVGGADGYTF,TRBV29-1,-,-,TRBJ1-2
TGTGCCAGCAGCTTACAACTGAATAATTCACCCCTCCACTTT,CASSLQLNNSPLHF,TRBV11-1,-,-,TRBJ1-6
TGTGCCAGCAGCTCCCGGGACAGCCCTAATTCACCCCTCCACTTT,CASSSRDSPNSPLHF,TRBV11-3,TRBD1,-,TRBJ1-6
TGCAGCGTTCTCGGGACAGGTCAAGAGACCCAGTACTTC,CSVLGTGQETQYF,TRBV29-1,TRBD1,-,TRBJ2-5
TGTGCCAGCTCACCAGTGAGAGGCTCTGGAAACACCATATATTTT,CASSPVRGSGNTIYF,TRBV18,-,once,TRBJ1-3
TGTGCCAGCAGCTTAAGACAGGCCTACGAGCAGTACTTC,CASSLRQAYEQYF,TRBV5-4,-,-,TRBJ2-7
TGTGCCAGCAGTTCCAGGGCAGGTTCGCCCCCCGACACCTTC,CASSSRAGSPPDTF,TRBV28,-,-,TRBJ1-2
TGTGCCAGCAGCTTAGTCGGCAGGGGCTCCTACAATGAGCAGTTCTTC,CASSLVGRGSYNEQFF,TRBV7-2,-,-,TRBJ2-1
TGTGCCAGCAGGGGGACTAATAATTCACCCCTCCACTTT,CASRGTNNSPLHF,TRBV6-5,-,-,TRBJ1-6
TGTGCCAGCAGACCCCGGGGGACCGCCTACGAGCAGTACTTC,CASRPRGTAYEQYF,TRBV5-6,-,-,TRBJ2-7
TGCAGCGTTGCGCCGACAGGGTGGTACGCTGGGGCCAACGTCCTGACTTTC,CSVAPTGWYAGANVLTF,TRBV29-1,TRBD1,-,TRBJ2-6
TGCAGCGCCTCGGGACAGGGCTTCGAGCAGTACTTC,CSASGQGFEQYF,TRBV29-1,TRBD1,once,TRBJ2-7
TGTGCCAGCGCCCCAGGGCGATACGAGCAGTACTTC,CASAPGRYEQYF,TRBV2,-,once,TRBJ2-7
TGTGCCAGCAGCTCGACTAGCGGGATGAGAGATACGCAGTATTTT,CASSSTSGMRDTQYF,TRBV5-6,TRBD2,-,TRBJ2-3
TGCGCCAGCAGTTTAGATAGTCTTACCTACAATGAGCAGTTCTTC,CASSLDSLTYNEQFF,TRBV10-1,-,-,TRBJ2-1
TGTGCCAGCAGCTTACGGCTACCCCAAGGGACAGACTATGGCTACACCTTC,CASSLRLPQGTDYGYTF,TRBV7-2,TRBD1,-,TRBJ1-2
TGTGCCAGCAGCTTAGGAGCCGGGAGGGCGGGCAATGAGCAGTTCTTC,CASSLGAGRAGNEQFF,TRBV7-9,TRBD2,-,TRBJ2-1
TGTGCCAGCTCACCATCTTTTCTAGCGCATTCCTACGAGCAGTACTTC,CASSPSFLAHSYEQYF,TRBV18,-,few,TRBJ2-7